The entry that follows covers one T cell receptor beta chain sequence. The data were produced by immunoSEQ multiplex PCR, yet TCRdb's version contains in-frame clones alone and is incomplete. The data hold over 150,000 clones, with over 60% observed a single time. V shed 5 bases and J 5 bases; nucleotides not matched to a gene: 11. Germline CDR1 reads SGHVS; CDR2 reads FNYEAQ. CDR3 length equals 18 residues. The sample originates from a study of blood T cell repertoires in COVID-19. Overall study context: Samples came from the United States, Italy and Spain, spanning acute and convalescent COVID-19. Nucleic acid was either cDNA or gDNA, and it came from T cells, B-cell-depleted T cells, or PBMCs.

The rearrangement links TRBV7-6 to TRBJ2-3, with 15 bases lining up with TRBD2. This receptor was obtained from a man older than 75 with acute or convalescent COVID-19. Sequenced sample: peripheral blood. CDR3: CASSPLVGLAGGRDTQYF. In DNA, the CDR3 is TGTGCCAGCAGCCCCCTCGTCGGACTAGCGGGGGGGCGAGATACGCAGTATTTT.